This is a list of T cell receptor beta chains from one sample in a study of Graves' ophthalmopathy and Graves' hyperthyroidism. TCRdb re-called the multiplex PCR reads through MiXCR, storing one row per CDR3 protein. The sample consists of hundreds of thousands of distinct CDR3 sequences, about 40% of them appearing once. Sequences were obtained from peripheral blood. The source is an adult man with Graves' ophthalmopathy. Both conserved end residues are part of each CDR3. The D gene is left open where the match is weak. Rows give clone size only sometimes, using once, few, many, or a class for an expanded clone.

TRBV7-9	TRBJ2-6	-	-	CASTDSGANVLTF	TGTGCCAGCACCGACTCTGGGGCCAACGTCCTGACTTTC
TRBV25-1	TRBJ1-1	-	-	CASTLEAGRNTEAFF	TGTGCCAGCACCCTGGAGGCGGGAAGAAACACTGAAGCTTTCTTT
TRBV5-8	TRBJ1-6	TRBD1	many	CASSVKTGAGSPLHF	TGTGCCAGCAGCGTCAAGACAGGGGCGGGATCACCCCTCCACTTT
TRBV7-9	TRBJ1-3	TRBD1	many	CASSLRQGSSGNTIYF	TGTGCCAGCAGCTTACGACAGGGTTCCTCTGGAAACACCATATATTTT
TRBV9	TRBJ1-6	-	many	CASSSAGARDSPLHF	TGTGCCAGCAGCTCTGCGGGGGCGCGGGATTCACCCCTCCACTTT
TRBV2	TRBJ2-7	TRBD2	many	CASLRGTSGSFYEQYF	TGTGCCAGCCTTAGGGGGACTAGCGGGAGTTTCTACGAGCAGTACTTC
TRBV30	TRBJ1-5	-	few	CAWNEAYSNQPQHF	TGTGCCTGGAACGAGGCCTATAGCAATCAGCCCCAGCATTTT
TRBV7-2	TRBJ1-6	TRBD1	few	CASQLEDRAAYNSPLHF	TGTGCCAGCCAACTAGAAGACAGGGCGGCCTATAATTCACCCCTCCACTTT
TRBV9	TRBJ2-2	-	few	CASSKGGGPNTGELFF	TGTGCCAGCAGCAAAGGGGGGGGCCCGAACACCGGGGAGCTGTTTTTT
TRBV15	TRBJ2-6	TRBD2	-	CATSRVTLDSASPRGVSGANVLTF	TGTGCCACCAGCAGAGTGACGTTAGACAGTGCTAGTCCGCGGGGGGTCTCTGGGGCCAACGTCCTGACTTTC
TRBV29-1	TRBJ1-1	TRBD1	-	CSVPGTGAGEAFF	TGCAGCGTCCCCGGGACAGGGGCAGGGGAAGCTTTCTTT
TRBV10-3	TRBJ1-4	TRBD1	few	CASSNGQGASTNEKLFF	TGTGCCAGCAGTAACGGACAGGGGGCTTCGACTAATGAAAAACTGTTTTTT
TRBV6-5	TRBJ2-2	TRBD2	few	CASSGLAGGPGELFF	TGTGCCAGCAGTGGACTAGCGGGAGGGCCCGGGGAGCTGTTTTTT
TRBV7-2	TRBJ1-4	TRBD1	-	CASTRTGAEKLFF	TGTGCCAGCACCAGGACAGGGGCTGAAAAACTGTTTTTT
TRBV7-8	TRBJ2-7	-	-	CASSLSGTVSYEQYF	TGTGCCAGCAGCTTATCCGGGACGGTCTCCTACGAGCAGTACTTC
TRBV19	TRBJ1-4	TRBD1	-	CASNGQGDEKLFF	TGTGCCAGTAACGGACAGGGGGATGAAAAACTGTTTTTT
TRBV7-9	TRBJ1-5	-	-	CASSGRGGIVNQPQHF	TGTGCCAGCAGCGGACGAGGGGGAATCGTCAATCAGCCCCAGCATTTT